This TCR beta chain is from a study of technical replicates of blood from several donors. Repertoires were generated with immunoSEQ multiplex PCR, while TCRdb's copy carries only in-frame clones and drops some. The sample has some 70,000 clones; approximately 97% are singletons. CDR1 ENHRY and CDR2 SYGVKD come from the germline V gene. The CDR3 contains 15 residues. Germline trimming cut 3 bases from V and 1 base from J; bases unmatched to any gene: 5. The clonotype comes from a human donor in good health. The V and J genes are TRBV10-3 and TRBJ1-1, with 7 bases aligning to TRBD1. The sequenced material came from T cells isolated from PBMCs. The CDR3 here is CAISDTGTANTEAFF. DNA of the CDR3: TGTGCCATCAGTGATACCGGGACAGCGAACACTGAAGCTTTCTTT.